This T cell receptor beta chain was observed in a study of vaccination and CD4 T cells after COVID-19. Treatment reported: approximately 9-day PBMC culture with coronavirus spike peptide pools or control peptides (ViraFEST assay). Scientists ran DNA taken from cultured CD4+ T cells through the Oncomine TCR Beta short-read assay for sequencing. TCRdb itself ran the PCR reads through MiXCR, one entry per CDR3 protein. The table includes under 15,000 distinct CDR3 sequences, 35% to 55% detected once. The CDR3 is 16 amino acids. From germline, CDR1 is DFQATT and CDR2 SNEGSKA (reference sequence). Losses at the gene ends were 0 bases for V and 0 bases for J; bases not matched to a gene: 7. Comment on this clonotype: The target antigen is unknown.

The TCR was taken from a human donor who had recovered from COVID-19. Source material: CD4+ T cells from blood, cultured in vitro. This chain uses TRBV20-1 with TRBJ2-5, with TRBD1 identical over 7 bases. The CDR3 nucleotides are TGCAGTGCTAGAGATTGGGGACAGAGTTACCAAGAGACCCAGTACTTC. It specifies CSARDWGQSYQETQYF.